This T cell receptor (beta chain) derives from a study of blood T cell repertoires in COVID-19. From germline, CDR1 is MNHEY and CDR2 SVGEGT. The ends were cut back, 4 bases at V and 7 bases at J, with 17 bases in the middle. The CDR3 runs 15 residues. Method: immunoSEQ multiplex PCR; TCRdb's copy keeps in-frame clones and lacks some. Among over 85,000 clones listed, approximately 80% were seen once. The sequence was collected from a woman aged 60 to 75 with acute or convalescent COVID-19. The sequenced sample was peripheral blood. The chain joins TRBV6-2 or TRBV6-3 to TRBJ1-5; D is uncertain. CDR3 bases: TGTGCCAGCAGTTTGGGCGAAGGTTTTCGACAGCCCCAGCATTTT. It translates to CASSLGEGFRQPQHF.